Detailed here is one TCR beta chain. This sample is drawn from a study of immune cell composition in non-small cell lung cancer. The overall study: Lung adenocarcinoma or squamous carcinoma made up most tumours.

The normal lung sample lay at least 3 cm, and maximally far, from the tumour. V shed 0 bases and J shed 4 bases, with 7 bases lying between them. The CDR3 is 13 amino acids. CDR1 SGHNT and CDR2 YYREEE come from the germline V gene (reference sequence). Profiling relied on immunoSEQ multiplex PCR, and the TCRdb table lists in-frame clones only, not all of them. The sample carries over 15,000 clones, 77% recorded once. These data also featured in a second study, about CD4 T cells in lung cancer. From that paper: Samples were tumor and non-adjacent lung from resected stage I-III patients.

The specimen was non-adjacent lung tissue. The chain is built from TRBV5-4 and TRBJ1-2; a weak D match, TRBD1 (6 bases). This clonotype was sampled from a human donor with non-small cell lung cancer. The CDR3 here is CASSLGGGYGYTF. DNA of the CDR3: TGTGCCAGCAGCTTGGGAGGGGGCTATGGCTACACCTTC.